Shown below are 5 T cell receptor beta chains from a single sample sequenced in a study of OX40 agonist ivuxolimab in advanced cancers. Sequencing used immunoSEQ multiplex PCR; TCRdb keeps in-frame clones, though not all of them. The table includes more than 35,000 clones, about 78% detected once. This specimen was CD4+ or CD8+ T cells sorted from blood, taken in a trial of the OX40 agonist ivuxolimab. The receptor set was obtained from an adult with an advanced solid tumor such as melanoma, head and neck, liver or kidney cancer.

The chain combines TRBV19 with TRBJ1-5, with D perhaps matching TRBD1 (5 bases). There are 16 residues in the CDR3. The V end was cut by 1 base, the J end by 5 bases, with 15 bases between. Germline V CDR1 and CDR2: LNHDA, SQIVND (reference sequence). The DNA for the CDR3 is TGTGCCAGTAGTATAGTTCAGGGCAGGAACTATCAGCCCCAGCATTTT. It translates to CASSIVQGRNYQPQHF.

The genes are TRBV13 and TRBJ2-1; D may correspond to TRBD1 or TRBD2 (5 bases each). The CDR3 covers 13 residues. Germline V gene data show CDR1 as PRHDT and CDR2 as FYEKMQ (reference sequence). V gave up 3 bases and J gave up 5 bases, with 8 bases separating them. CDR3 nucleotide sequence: TGTGCCAGCAGCTTGGGGACCAACAATGAGCAGTTCTTC. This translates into CASSLGTNNEQFF. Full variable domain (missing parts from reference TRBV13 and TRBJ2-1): AAGVIQSPRHLIKEKRETATLKCYPIPRHDTVYWYQQGPGQDPQFLISFYEKMQSDKGSIPDRFSAQQFSDYHSELNMSSLELGDSALYFCASSLGTNNEQFFGPGTRLTVL.

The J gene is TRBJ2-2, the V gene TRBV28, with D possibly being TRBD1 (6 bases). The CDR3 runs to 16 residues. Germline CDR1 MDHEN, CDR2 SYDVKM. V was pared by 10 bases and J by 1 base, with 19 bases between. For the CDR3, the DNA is TGTGCCACCGGCTATTGGGGACAAAAGAACACCGGGGAGCTGTTTTTT. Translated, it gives CATGYWGQKNTGELFF.

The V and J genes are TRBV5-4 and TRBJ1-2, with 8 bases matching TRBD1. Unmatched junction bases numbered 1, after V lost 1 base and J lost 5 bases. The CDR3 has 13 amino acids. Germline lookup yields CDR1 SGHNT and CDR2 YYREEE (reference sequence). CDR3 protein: CASSLQGAYGYTF. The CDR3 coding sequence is TGTGCCAGCAGCTTGCAGGGGGCATATGGCTACACCTTC.

The CDR3 DNA reads as TGTGCCAGCAGCCCCTCGGGGGCCAACGTCCTGACTTTC. Translated, it gives CASSPSGANVLTF. The chain employs TRBV7-8 and TRBJ2-6; D unclear. CDR1 is SGHVS and CDR2 is FQNEAQ in the germline V gene. The V gene lost 5 bases and the J gene lost 4 bases, with 6 bases spanning the gap. The length of the CDR3 is 13 residues.